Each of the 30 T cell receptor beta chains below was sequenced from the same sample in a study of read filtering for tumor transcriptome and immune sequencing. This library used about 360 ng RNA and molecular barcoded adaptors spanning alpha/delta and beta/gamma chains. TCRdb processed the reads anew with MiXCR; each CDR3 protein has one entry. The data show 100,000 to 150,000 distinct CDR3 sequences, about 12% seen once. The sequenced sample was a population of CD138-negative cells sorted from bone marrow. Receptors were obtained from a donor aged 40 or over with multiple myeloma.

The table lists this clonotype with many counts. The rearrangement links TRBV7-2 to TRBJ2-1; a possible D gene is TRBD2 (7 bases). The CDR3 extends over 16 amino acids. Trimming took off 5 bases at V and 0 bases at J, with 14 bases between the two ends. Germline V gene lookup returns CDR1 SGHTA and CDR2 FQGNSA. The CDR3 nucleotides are TGTGCCAGCAGCCCATTGGGGGGGCTCTCCTACAATGAGCAGTTCTTC. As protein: CASSPLGGLSYNEQFF.

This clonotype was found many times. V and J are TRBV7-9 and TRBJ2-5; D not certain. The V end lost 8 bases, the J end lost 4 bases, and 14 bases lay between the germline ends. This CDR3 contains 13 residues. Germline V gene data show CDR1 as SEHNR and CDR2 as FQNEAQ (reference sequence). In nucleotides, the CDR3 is TGTGCCAGCCAACTGGACCTGCTAGAGACCCAGTACTTC. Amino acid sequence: CASQLDLLETQYF.

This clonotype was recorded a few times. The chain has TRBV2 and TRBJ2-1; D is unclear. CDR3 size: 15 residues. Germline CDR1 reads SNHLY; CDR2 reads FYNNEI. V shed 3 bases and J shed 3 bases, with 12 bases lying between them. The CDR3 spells CASSDSVPSYNEQFF. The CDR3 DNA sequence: TGTGCCAGCAGTGACTCGGTACCAAGCTACAATGAGCAGTTCTTC.

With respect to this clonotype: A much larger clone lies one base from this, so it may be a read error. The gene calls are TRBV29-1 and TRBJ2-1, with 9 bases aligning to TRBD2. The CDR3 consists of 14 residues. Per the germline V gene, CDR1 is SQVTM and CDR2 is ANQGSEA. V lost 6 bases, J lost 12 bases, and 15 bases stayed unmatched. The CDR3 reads CSVVSGTSKFGQFF. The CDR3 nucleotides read TGCAGCGTCGTTTCCGGGACTAGCAAGTTTGGGCAGTTCTTC.

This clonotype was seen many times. The CDR3: CASSVGQGKQPQHF. In DNA, the CDR3 is TGTGCCAGCAGCGTAGGACAGGGAAAGCAGCCCCAGCATTTT. V is TRBV6-5 and J is TRBJ1-5, with TRBD1 matching over 8 bases. The V gene's germline CDR1 is MNHEY and CDR2 SVGAGI. J lost 7 bases, V lost 6 bases, and 8 bases had no gene match. This CDR3 is 14 amino acids long.

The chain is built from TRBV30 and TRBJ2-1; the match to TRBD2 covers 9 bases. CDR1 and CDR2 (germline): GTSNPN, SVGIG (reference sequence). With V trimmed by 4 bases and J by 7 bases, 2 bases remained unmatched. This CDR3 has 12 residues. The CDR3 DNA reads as TGTGCCTGGACTAGCGGGATGAATGAGCAGTTCTTC. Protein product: CAWTSGMNEQFF. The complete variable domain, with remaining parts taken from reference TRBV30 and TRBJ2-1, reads SQTIHQWPATLVQPVGSPLSLECTVEGTSNPNLYWYRQAAGRGLQLLFYSVGIGQISSEVPQNLSASRPQDRQFILSSKKLLLSDSGFYLCAWTSGMNEQFFGPGTRLTVL.

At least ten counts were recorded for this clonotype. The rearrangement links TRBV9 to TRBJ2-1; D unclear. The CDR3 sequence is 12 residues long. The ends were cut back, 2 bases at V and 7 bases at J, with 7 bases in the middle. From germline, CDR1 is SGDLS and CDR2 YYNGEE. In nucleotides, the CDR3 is TGTGCCAGCAGCGTTGCGAGGAATGAGCAGTTCTTC. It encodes CASSVARNEQFF.

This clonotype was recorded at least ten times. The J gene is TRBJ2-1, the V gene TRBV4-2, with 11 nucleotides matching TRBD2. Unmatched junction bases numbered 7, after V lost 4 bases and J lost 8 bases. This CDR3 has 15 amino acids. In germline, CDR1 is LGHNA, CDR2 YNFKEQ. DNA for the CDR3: TGTGCCAGCAGCCCATTAGCGGGAGGGATGGATGAGCAGTTCTTC. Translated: CASSPLAGGMDEQFF.

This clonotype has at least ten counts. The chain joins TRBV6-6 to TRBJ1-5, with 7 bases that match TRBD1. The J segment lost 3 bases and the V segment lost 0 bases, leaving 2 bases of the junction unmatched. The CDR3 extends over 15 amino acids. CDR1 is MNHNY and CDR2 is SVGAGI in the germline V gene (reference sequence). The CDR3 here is CASSYSGQYNQPQHF. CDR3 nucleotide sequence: TGTGCCAGCAGTTACTCGGGACAGTACAATCAGCCCCAGCATTTT.

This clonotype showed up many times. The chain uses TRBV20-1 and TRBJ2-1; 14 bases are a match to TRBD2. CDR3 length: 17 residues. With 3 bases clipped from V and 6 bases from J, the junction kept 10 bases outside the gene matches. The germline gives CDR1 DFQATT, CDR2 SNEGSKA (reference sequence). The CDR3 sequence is CSASAPGTSGSANEQFF. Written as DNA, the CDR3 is TGCAGTGCTAGTGCACCCGGGACTAGCGGGAGTGCCAATGAGCAGTTCTTC.

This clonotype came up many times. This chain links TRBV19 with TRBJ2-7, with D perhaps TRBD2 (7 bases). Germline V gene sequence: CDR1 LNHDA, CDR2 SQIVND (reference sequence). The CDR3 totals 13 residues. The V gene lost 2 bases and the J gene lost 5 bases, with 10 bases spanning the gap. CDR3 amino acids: CASSIKGGHEQYF. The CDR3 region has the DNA TGTGCCAGTAGTATAAAGGGGGGGCACGAGCAGTACTTC. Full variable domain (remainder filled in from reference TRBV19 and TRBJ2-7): DGGITQSPKYLFRKEGQNVTLSCEQNLNHDAMYWYRQDPGQGLRLIYYSQIVNDFQKGDIAEGYSVSREKKESFPLTVTSAQKNPTAFYLCASSIKGGHEQYFGPGTRLTVT.

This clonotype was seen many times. The CDR3, as DNA: TGTGCCAGCAGCCCAGTTGCCCTCCCATCCTACGAGCAGTACTTC. It yields the protein CASSPVALPSYEQYF. This sequence joins TRBV19 and TRBJ2-7; D unresolved. This CDR3 is built from 15 residues. Per germline, CDR1 LNHDA and CDR2 SQIVND (reference sequence). V was trimmed by 9 bases and J by 1 base, leaving 19 bases between them.

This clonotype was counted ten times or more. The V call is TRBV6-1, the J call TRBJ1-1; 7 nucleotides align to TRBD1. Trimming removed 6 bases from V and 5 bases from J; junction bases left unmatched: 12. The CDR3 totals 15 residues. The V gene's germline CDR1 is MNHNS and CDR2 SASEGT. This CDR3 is CASSPETGFWTEAFF. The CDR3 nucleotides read TGTGCCAGCAGCCCCGAGACAGGGTTTTGGACTGAAGCTTTCTTT.

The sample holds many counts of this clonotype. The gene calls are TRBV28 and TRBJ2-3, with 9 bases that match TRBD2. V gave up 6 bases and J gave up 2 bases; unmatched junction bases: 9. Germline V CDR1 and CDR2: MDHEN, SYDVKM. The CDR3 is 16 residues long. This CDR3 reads CASSRIAGVVTDTQYF. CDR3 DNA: TGTGCCAGCAGCCGAATAGCGGGAGTGGTCACAGATACGCAGTATTTT.

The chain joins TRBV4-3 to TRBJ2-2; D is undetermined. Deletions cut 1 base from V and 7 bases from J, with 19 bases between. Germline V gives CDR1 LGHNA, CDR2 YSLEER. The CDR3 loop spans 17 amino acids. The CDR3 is CASSQGGDAGISGELFF. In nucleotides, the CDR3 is TGCGCCAGCAGCCAAGGAGGAGACGCCGGTATAAGCGGGGAGCTGTTTTTT.

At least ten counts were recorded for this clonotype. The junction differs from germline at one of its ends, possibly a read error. CDR3 loop: CASSYLTSEAFF. For the CDR3, the DNA is TGTGCCAGTAGTTACTTGACCAGCGAAGCTTTCTTT. The chain recombines TRBV6-2 or TRBV6-3 with TRBJ1-1; D remains ambiguous. This CDR3 has 12 amino acids. CDR1 MNHEY and CDR2 SVGEGT come from the germline V gene.

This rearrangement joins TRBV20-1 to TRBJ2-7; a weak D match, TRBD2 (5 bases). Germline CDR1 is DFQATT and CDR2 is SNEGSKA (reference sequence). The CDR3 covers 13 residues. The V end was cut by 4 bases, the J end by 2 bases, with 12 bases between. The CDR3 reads CSATGLKAYEQYF. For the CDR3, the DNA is TGCAGTGCTACCGGACTGAAGGCCTACGAGCAGTACTTC.

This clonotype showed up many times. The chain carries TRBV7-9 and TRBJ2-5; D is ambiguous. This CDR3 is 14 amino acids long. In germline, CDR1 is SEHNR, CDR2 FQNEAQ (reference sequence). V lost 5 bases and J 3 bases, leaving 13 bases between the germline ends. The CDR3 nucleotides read TGTGCCAGCAGCGTCCAGGTACTGGAAGAGACCCAGTACTTC. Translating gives CASSVQVLEETQYF.

The CDR3 DNA reads TGTGCCAGCAGCTTGTTTTCGCAGTATAATGAAAAACTGTTTTTT. Translating it yields CASSLFSQYNEKLFF. The chain joins TRBV5-6 to TRBJ1-4; D uncertain. This CDR3 is built from 15 residues. CDR1 and CDR2 (germline): SGHDT, YYEEEE. Deletions cut 1 base from V and 4 bases from J, with 11 bases between.

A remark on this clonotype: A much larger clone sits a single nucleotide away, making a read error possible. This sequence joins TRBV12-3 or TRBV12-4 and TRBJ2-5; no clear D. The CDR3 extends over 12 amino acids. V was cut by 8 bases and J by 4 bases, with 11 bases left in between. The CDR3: CASARQLETQYF. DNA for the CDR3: TGTGCCAGCGCCCGGCAGCTAGAGACCCAGTACTTC.

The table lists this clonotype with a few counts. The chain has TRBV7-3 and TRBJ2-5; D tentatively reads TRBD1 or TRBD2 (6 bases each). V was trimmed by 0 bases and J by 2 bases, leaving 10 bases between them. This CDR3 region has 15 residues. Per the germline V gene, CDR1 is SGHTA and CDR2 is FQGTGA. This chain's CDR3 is CASSLTGGPQETQYF. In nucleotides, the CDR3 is TGTGCCAGCAGCTTAACGGGGGGCCCTCAAGAGACCCAGTACTTC.

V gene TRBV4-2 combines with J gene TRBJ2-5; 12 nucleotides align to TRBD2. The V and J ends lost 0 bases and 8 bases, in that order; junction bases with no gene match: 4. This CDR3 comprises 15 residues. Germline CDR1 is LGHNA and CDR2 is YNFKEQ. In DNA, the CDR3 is TGTGCCAGCAGCCAAGACGGACTAGCGGGAATAACCCAGTACTTC. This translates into CASSQDGLAGITQYF.

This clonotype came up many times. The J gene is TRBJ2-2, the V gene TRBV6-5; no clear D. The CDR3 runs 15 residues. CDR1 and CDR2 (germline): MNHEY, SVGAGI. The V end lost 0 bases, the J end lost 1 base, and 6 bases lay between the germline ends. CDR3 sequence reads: CASSYSRVNTGELFF. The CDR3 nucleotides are TGTGCCAGCAGTTACTCCCGGGTGAACACCGGGGAGCTGTTTTTT.

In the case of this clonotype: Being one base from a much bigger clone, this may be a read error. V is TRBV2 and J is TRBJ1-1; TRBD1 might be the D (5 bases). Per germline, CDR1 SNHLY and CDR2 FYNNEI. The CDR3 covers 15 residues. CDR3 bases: TGTGCCAGCAGTGACGGAGACAGCGTGAACACTGAAGCTTCCTTT. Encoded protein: CASSDGDSVNTEASF.

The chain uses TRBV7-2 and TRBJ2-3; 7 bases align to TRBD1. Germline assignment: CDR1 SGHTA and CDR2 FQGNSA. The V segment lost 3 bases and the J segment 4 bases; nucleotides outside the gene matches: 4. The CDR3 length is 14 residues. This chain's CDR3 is CASSLGTVADTQYF. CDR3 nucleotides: TGTGCCAGCAGCTTGGGGACAGTAGCAGATACGCAGTATTTT.

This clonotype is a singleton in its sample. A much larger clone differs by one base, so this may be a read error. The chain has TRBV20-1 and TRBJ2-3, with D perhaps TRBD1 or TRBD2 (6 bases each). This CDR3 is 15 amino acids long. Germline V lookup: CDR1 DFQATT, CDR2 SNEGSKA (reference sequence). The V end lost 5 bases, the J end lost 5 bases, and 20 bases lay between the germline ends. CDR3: CSARERVGGIDTQYF. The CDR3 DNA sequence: TGCAGTGCTCGGGAGAGAGTGGGGGGCATAGATACGCAGTATTTT.

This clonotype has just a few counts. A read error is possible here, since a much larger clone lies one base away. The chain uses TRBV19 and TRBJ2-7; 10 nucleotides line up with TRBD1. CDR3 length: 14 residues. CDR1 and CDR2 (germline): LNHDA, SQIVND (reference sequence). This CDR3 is CASSTGTGDYEQCF. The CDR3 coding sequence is TGTGCCAGTAGTACCGGGACAGGGGATTACGAGCAGTGCTTC.

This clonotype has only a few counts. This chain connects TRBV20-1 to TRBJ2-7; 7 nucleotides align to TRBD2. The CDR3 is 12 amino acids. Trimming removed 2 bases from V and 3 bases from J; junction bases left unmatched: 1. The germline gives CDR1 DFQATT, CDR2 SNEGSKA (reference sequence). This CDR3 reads CSARWEGYEQYF. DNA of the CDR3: TGCAGTGCTAGATGGGAGGGCTACGAGCAGTACTTC.

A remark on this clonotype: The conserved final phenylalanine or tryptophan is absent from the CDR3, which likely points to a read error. In DNA form, the CDR3 reads TGTGCCAGCAGCCCCCTAGGGAAGACCCAGTACTCC. It yields the protein CASSPLGKTQYS. The chain joins TRBV11-1 to TRBJ2-5; no reliable D call. Germline-derived CDR1 and CDR2 are SGHAT and FQDESV (reference sequence). This CDR3 has 12 amino acids. V was shortened by 5 bases and J by 6 bases, with 10 bases between the two germline ends.

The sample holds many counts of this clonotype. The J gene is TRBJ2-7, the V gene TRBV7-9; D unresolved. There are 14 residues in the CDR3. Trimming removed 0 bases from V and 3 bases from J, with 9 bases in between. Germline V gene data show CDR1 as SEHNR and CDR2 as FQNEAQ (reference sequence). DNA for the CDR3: TGTGCCAGCAGCTTAGCTCTCCCCGGCTACGAGCAGTACTTC. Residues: CASSLALPGYEQYF.